This T cell receptor (beta chain) was sequenced during a study of T cell responses to AZD1222 COVID-19 vaccine. Study-level points and caveats: The CD4 TCRs associated with vaccination extended across spike and predominated at 160-218 and 743-854.

Repertoires were generated with immunoSEQ multiplex PCR, while TCRdb's copy carries only in-frame clones and drops some. This sample has 150,000 to 200,000 clones, with about 92% found just once. The CDR3 totals 13 residues. Trimming removed 7 bases at V and 4 bases at J, with 16 bases between. CDR1 and CDR2 from the germline V gene are GTSNPN and SVGIG (reference sequence). With respect to this clone: The antigen remains undetermined.

The material was peripheral blood, obtained on day 0 of AZD1222 vaccination. The rearrangement uses TRBV30 and TRBJ1-1, with D possibly matching TRBD1 (5 bases). The TCR was taken from an adult in good health. CDR3 in amino acids: CAYDSGDPTEAFF. Written as DNA, the CDR3 is TGTGCCTACGATTCGGGGGACCCCACTGAAGCTTTCTTT.